The 12 T cell receptor beta chains presented below share a single source sample, sequenced in a study of blood T cells in healthy people across ages. PCR was performed a second time for about 7 to 11 cycles using a sample-barcoded 5' primer and a J-beta primer mix. Via MiXCR, TCRdb re-called the 5' RACE reads, giving one row per CDR3 protein. The table records about 970,000 distinct CDR3 sequences, roughly half of them present only once. The sequenced sample consisted of blood. All receptors come from a woman aged 60-75 years in good health.

The chain carries TRBV12-3 or TRBV12-4 and TRBJ2-1, with a possible D match to TRBD1 (7 bases). The CDR3 covers 14 residues. Trimming left V 10 bases short and J 0 bases short, with 13 bases between. The CDR3 region has the DNA TGTGCCATCTCAGGGGGGAGCTCCTACAATGAGCAGTTCTTC. It codes for CAISGGSSYNEQFF.

Here the CDR3 reads CASSLGPLGGWMNEQFF. The CDR3 region has the DNA TGTGCCAGCAGTCTGGGACCACTGGGGGGTTGGATGAATGAGCAGTTCTTC. The chain is built from TRBV12-3 or TRBV12-4 and TRBJ2-1; perhaps TRBD2 as D (6 bases). This CDR3 has 17 amino acids. The V and J ends lost 5 bases and 7 bases respectively, with 24 bases between them.

This rearrangement joins TRBV5-1 to TRBJ2-6, with 8 bases matching TRBD1. V gave up 4 bases and J gave up 5 bases; unmatched junction bases: 5. CDR3 length: 15 residues. Germline CDR1 reads SGHRS; CDR2 reads YFSETQ. CDR3 DNA: TGCGCCAGCAGCCCCGGGACAGGACGGGCCAACGTCCTGACTTTC. This translates into CASSPGTGRANVLTF.

The rearrangement uses TRBV12-3 or TRBV12-4 and TRBJ1-2; 10 positions match TRBD1. V was clipped by 3 bases and J by 7 bases; unmatched bases: 5. This CDR3 is 14 amino acids long. The CDR3 coding sequence is TGTGCCAGCAGTTTGACAGGGGGCGGGTTTGGCTACACCTTC. This encodes CASSLTGGGFGYTF.

About this clonotype: Mismatch with germline at one junction end may stem from a read error. The chain links TRBV29-1 to TRBJ2-4; 7 nucleotides match TRBD1. The CDR3 covers 12 residues. Germline CDR1 reads SQVTM; CDR2 reads ANQGSEA. Here the CDR3 DNA reads TGCAGCGTAGAAGGGCAGGGGGACATTCAGTACTTC. Translated, it gives CSVEGQGDIQYF.

The V call is TRBV7-2, the J call TRBJ1-1; unclear D gene. Trimming cost V 1 base and J 7 bases, with 10 bases left between them. The CDR3 runs 13 residues. Per germline, CDR1 SGHTA and CDR2 FQGNSA. The CDR3 spells CASSLVPRGEAFF. The CDR3, as DNA: TGTGCCAGCAGCTTAGTTCCGCGGGGTGAAGCTTTCTTT.

The V call is TRBV18, the J call TRBJ1-2, with TRBD1 matching over 7 bases. Germline V gene lookup returns CDR1 KGHSH and CDR2 LQKENI. With V trimmed by 3 bases and J by 4 bases, 5 bases remained unmatched. The CDR3 sequence is 14 residues long. This chain's CDR3 is CASSPQRDSYGYTF. In DNA form, the CDR3 reads TGTGCCAGCTCACCGCAGAGGGACAGCTATGGCTACACCTTC.

The sample holds one count of this clonotype. The chain combines TRBV30 with TRBJ2-5; the match to TRBD2 covers 12 bases. Losses at the gene ends were 4 bases for V and 12 bases for J; bases not matched to a gene: 15. Germline assignment: CDR1 GTSNPN and CDR2 SVGIG (reference sequence). This CDR3 is built from 15 residues. The CDR3 region is CAWTPGGLAGLGKYF. CDR3 coding DNA: TGTGCCTGGACCCCCGGGGGACTAGCGGGCCTAGGGAAGTACTTC.

This rearrangement joins TRBV21-1 to TRBJ2-3; the table calls TRBD1, which could not be checked here. TRBV21-1 is flagged as a pseudogene. The CDR3 totals 18 residues. The CDR3 DNA reads TGTGCCAGCAGTAACTTCCGGGACAGGGGGCGATTCACAGATACGCAGTATTTT. Its protein is CASSNFRDRGRFTDTQYF.

This clonotype was found once. The chain has TRBV2 and TRBJ2-7, with a possible D match to TRBD2 (5 bases). Looked up from germline, CDR1 is SNHLY and CDR2 is FYNNEI. The V end was cut by 6 bases, the J end by 2 bases, with 14 bases between. CDR3 length: 14 residues. CDR3 in amino acids: CASSRRAEAYEQYF. The CDR3 nucleotides read TGTGCCAGCAGCCGACGAGCGGAAGCCTACGAGCAGTACTTC.

This clonotype appeared once. The chain has TRBV7-9 and TRBJ1-5; tentatively, D is TRBD1 (6 bases). Germline lookup yields CDR1 SEHNR and CDR2 FQNEAQ (reference sequence). This CDR3 has 13 residues. Between the trimmed V and J ends, which lost 5 bases and 11 bases, there was a span of 16 bases. CDR3 DNA sequence: TGTGCCAGCAGCCAACAGGGACTGGGGGCCCAGCATTTT. Its translation: CASSQQGLGAQHF. The full variable domain, rest sourced from reference TRBV7-9 and TRBJ1-5, is DTGVSQNPRHKITKRGQNVTFRCDPISEHNRLYWYRQTLGQGPEFLTYFQNEAQLEKSRLLSDRFSAERPKGSFSTLEIQRTEQGDSAMYLCASSQQGLGAQHFGDGTRLSIL.

This rearrangement joins TRBV7-9 to TRBJ2-3; D remains ambiguous. Germline values: CDR1 SEHNR, CDR2 FQNEAQ (reference sequence). V dropped 3 bases and J dropped 2 bases, with 18 bases sitting between them. The CDR3 totals 17 residues. CDR3 loop: CASSFADSGINTDTQYF. CDR3 sequence (DNA): TGTGCCAGCAGCTTCGCCGACTCAGGCATAAACACAGATACGCAGTATTTT. The full variable domain, with the rest looked up from reference TRBV7-9 and TRBJ2-3, is DTGVSQNPRHKITKRGQNVTFRCDPISEHNRLYWYRQTLGQGPEFLTYFQNEAQLEKSRLLSDRFSAERPKGSFSTLEIQRTEQGDSAMYLCASSFADSGINTDTQYFGPGTRLTVL.